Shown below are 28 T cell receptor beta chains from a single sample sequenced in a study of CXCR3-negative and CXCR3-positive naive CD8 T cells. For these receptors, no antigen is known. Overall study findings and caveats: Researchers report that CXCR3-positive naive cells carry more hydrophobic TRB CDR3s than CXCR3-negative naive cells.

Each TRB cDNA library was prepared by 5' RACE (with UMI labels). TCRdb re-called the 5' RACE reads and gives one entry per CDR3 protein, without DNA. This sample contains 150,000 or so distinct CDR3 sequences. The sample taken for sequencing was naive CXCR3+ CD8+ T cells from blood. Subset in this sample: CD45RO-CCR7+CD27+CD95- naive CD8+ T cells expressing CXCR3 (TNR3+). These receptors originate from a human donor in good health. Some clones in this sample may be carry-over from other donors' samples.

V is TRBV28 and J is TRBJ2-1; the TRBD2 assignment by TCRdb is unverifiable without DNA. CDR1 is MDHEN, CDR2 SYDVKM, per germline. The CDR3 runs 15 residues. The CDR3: CASSQGLAGFNEQFF.

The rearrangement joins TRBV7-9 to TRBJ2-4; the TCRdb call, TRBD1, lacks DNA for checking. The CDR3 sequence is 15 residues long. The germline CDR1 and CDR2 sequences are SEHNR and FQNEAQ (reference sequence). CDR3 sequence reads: CASSRQILAKNIQYF.

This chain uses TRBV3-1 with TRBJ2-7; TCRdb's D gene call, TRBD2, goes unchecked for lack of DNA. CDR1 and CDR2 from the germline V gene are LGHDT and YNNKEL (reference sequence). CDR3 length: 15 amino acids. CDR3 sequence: CASSPGLAGAYEQYF.

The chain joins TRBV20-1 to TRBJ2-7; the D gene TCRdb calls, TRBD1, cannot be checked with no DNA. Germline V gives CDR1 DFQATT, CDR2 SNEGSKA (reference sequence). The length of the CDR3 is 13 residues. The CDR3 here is CSSAWGPGYEQYF.

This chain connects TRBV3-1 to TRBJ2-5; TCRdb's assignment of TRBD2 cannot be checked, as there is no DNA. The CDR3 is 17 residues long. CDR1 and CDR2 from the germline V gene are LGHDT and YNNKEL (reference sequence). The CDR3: CASSLYHGGRADETQYF.

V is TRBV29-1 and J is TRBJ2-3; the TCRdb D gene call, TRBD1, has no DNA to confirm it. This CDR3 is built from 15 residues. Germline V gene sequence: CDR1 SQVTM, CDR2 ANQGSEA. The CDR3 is CSVERQGASTDTQYF.

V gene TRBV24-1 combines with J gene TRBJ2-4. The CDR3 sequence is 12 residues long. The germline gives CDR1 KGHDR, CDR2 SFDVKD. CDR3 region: CATSDSRNIQYF.

This CDR3 is CDSSLSLGAGELFF. The J gene is TRBJ2-2, the V gene TRBV28; TCRdb outputs TRBD1, but without DNA this stays unchecked. CDR3 length: 14 amino acids. From germline, CDR1 is MDHEN and CDR2 SYDVKM. Variable domain in full (rest from reference TRBV28 and TRBJ2-2): DVKVTQSSRYLVKRTGEKVFLECVQDMDHENMFWYRQDPGLGLRLIYFSYDVKMKEKGDIPEGYSVSREKKERFSLILESASTNQTSMYLCDSSLSLGAGELFFGEGSRLTVL.

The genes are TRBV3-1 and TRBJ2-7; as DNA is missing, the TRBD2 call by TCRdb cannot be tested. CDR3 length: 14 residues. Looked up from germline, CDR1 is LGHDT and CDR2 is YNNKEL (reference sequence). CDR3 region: CASNDGLAGNEQYF.

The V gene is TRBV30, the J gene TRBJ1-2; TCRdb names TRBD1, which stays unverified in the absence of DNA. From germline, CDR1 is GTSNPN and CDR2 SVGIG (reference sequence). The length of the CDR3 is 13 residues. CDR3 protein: CAWMVGGNYGYTF.

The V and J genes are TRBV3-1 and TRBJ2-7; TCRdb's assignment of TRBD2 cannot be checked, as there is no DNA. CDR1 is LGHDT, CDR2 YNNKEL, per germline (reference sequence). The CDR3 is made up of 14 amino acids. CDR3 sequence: CASSQEGGSYEQYF.

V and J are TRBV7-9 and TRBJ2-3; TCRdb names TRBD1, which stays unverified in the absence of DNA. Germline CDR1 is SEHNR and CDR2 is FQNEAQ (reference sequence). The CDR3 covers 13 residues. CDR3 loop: CASTPRPADTQYF.

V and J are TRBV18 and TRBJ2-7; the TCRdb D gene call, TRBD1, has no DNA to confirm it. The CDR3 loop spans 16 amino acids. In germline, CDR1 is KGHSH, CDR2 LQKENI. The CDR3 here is CASSRPGQGKDYEQYF. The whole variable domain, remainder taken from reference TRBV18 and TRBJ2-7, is NAGVMQNPRHLVRRRGQEARLRCSPMKGHSHVYWYRQLPEEGLKFMVYLQKENIIDESGMPKERFSAEFPKEGPSILRIQQVVRGDSAAYFCASSRPGQGKDYEQYFGPGTRLTVT.

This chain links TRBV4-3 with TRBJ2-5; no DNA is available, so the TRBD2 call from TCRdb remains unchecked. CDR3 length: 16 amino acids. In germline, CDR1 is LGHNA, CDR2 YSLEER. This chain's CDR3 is CASSQDHGQGGETQYF.

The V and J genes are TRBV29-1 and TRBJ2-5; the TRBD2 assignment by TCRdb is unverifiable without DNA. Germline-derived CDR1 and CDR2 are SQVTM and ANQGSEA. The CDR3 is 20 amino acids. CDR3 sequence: CSVEDLSGLAGVQYQETQYF.

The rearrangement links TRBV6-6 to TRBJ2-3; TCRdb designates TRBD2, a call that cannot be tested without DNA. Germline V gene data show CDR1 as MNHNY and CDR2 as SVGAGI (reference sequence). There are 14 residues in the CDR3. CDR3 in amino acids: CATQGGSSTDTQYF.

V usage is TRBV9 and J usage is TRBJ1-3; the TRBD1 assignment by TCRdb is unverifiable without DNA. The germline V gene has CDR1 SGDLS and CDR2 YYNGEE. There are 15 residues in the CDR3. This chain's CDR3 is CASSITGLSGNTIYF.

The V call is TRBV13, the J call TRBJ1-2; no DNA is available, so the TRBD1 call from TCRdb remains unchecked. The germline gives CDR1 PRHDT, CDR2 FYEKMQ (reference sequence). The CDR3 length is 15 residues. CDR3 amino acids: CASSFVGGQTYGYTF.

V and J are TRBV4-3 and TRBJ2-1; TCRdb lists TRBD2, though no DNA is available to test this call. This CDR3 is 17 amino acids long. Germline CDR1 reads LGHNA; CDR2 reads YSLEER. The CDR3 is CASSQDRLAGGLNEQFF.

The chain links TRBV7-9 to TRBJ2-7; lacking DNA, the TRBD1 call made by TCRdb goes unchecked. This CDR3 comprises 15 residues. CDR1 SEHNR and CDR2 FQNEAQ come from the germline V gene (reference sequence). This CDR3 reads CASSFVTGGWYEQYF.

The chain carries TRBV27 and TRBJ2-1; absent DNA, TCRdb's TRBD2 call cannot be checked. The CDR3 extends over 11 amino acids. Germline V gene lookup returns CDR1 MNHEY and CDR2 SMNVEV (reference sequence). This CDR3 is CASQRGNEQFF.

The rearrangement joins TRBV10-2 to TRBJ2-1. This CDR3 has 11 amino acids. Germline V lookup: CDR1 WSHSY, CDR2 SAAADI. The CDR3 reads CASSEGLPQFF.

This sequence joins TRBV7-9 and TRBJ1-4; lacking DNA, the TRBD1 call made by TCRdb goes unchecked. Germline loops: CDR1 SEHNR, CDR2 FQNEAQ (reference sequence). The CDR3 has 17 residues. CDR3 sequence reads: CASSLTGVSGANEKLFF.

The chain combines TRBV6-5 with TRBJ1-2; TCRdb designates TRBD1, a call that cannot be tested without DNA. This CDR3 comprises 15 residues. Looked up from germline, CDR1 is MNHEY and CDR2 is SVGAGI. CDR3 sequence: CASSSRDRGWHGYTF.

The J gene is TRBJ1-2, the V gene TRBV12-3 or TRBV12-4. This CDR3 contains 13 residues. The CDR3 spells CASSFMEGYGYTF.

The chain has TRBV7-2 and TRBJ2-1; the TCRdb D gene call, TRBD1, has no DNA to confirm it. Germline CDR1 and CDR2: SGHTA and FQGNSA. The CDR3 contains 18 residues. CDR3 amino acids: CASSLKPMTGSLSNEQFF.

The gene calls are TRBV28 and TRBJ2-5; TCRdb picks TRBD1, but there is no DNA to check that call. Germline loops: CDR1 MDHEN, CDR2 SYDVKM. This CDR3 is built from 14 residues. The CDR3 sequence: CASNLGHPQETQYF.

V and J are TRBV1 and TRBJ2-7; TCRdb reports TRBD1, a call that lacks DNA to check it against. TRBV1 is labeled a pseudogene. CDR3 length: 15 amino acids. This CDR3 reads CTSSLQQVSSYEQYF.